This TCR beta chain appears in the sequencing data of a study of shared clonotypes between healthy human individuals. Germline CDR1 reads ENHRY; CDR2 reads SYGVKD. V was pared by 2 bases and J by 6 bases, with 3 bases of the junction left unmatched. The CDR3 is made up of 14 amino acids. As for this clone: As yet, its antigen is unknown.

The donors were all Caucasian adults (living in Nashville, Tennessee). Points from the study as a whole: Clonotype sharing levels among donors were expected to vary with sequencing depth. For sorted subsets, rarefaction showed incomplete sequencing despite large depth.

TCRdb's table, derived via immunoSEQ multiplex PCR, lists solely in-frame clones and lacks some. The sample contains some 2,100,000 clones, approximately 94% of which appear only once. The sample consisted of naive CD4+ T cells sorted from blood. Subset denoted: CD45RA+ positively selected. This chain joins TRBV10-3 and TRBJ2-7; 11 nucleotides align to TRBD2. This TCR came from a man aged 18 to 30 in good health. CDR3 in DNA: TGTGCCATCAGTGAGACTAGCGGGAGCATCGAGCAGTACTTC. Protein: CAISETSGSIEQYF.